This TCR beta chain emerged from a study of T cell repertoires in cytomegalovirus infection. Overall study: It can be stated that public TCR beta signatures indicated CMV infection as well as a matching HLA type.

The study's findings and limits: The ex vivo response was dominated by HLA-C-restricted CMV-specific TCR beta clonotypes.

One entry per CDR3 protein, called by TCRdb with MiXCR from the reads. The sample carries about 100,000 distinct CDR3 sequences, less than 25% recorded once. In regard to this clonotype: Its specificity is not known.

The germline CDR1 and CDR2 sequences are MNHEY and SMNVEV (reference sequence). The CDR3 is 14 residues long. Trimming left V 2 bases short and J 2 bases short, with 7 bases between. The sequence derives from a human donor in good health (CMV status not recorded). Some clones in this sample may be carry-over from other donors' samples. The V and J genes are TRBV27 and TRBJ1-3; D is perhaps TRBD1 (6 bases). Sample: CD8+ T cells from PBMCs. In nucleotides, the CDR3 is TGTGCCAGCAGTTTAACAGGGCCTGGAAACACCATATATTTT. Translation gives CASSLTGPGNTIYF.